One T cell receptor (beta chain) is described in this entry. The antigen remains unidentified. This specimen belongs to a study of OX40 agonist ivuxolimab in advanced cancers. In the study overall: Enrolled patients in dose escalation had cancers that were hepatocellular carcinoma, melanoma, renal cell or head and neck cancer. In three patients, partial responses were observed, one with hepatocellular carcinoma and two with cutaneous melanoma. Study-level findings and limits: Partial responders dosed at 0.1-3.0 mg/kg displayed clonal expansion ranking among the lowest. Antigen targets of the expanded peripheral T cells went undetermined.

In germline, CDR1 is LGHNA, CDR2 YSLEER. Unmatched junction bases numbered 7, after V lost 0 bases and J lost 4 bases. The CDR3 extends over 17 amino acids. The table came from immunoSEQ multiplex PCR; TCRdb's copy has only in-frame clones and leaves some out. This table holds about 76,000 clones, roughly 85% found once. The input for sequencing was CD4+ or CD8+ T cells sorted from blood, taken in a trial of the OX40 agonist ivuxolimab. This receptor was identified in an adult with an advanced solid tumor such as melanoma, head and neck, liver or kidney cancer. The chain links TRBV4-3 to TRBJ1-3; 9 nucleotides match TRBD1. This chain's CDR3 is CASSQDPRTGVGNTIYF. The CDR3 region has the DNA TGCGCCAGCAGCCAAGATCCCCGGACAGGGGTAGGAAACACCATATATTTT.